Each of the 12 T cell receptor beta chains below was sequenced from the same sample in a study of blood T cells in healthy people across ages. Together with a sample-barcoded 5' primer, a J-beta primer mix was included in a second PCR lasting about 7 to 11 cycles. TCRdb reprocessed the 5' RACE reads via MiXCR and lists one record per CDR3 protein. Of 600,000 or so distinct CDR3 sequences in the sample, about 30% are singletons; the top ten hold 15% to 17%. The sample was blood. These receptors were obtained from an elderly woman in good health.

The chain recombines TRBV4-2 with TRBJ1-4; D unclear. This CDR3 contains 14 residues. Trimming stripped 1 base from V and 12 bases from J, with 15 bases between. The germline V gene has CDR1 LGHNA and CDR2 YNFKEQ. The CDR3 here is CASSQGVLREELFF. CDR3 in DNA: TGTGCCAGCAGCCAAGGTGTTTTGAGAGAAGAACTGTTTTTT.

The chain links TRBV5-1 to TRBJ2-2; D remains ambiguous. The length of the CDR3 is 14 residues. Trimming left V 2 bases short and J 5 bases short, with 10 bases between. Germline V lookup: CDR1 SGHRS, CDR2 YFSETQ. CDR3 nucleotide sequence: TGCGCCAGCAGCTTCTTACCAGGAACCGGGGAGCTGTTTTTT. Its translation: CASSFLPGTGELFF. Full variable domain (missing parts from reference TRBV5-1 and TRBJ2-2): KAGVTQTPRYLIKTRGQQVTLSCSPISGHRSVSWYQQTPGQGLQFLFEYFSETQRNKGNFPGRFSGRQFSNSRSEMNVSTLELGDSALYLCASSFLPGTGELFFGEGSRLTVL.

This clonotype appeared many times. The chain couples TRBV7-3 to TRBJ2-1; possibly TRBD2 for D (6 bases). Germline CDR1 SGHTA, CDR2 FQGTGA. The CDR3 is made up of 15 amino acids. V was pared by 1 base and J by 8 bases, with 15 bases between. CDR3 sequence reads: CASSLIRRGRYEQFF. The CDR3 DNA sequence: TGTGCCAGCAGCTTAATACGGCGTGGGAGGTATGAGCAGTTCTTC.

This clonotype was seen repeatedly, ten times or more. This CDR3 is CASSDSGRSYGYTF. CDR3 DNA sequence: TGTGCCAGCAGTGACTCGGGACGGTCCTATGGCTACACCTTC. The J gene is TRBJ1-2, the V gene TRBV6-4, with a weak D call TRBD1 (5 bases). Germline lookup yields CDR1 MRHNA and CDR2 SNTAGT. This CDR3 is built from 14 residues. Trimming stripped 0 bases from V and 4 bases from J, with 9 bases between.

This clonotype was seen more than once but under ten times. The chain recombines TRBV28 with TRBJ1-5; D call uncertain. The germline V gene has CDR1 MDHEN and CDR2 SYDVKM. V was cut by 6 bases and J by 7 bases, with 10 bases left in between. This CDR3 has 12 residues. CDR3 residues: CASRPSVQPQHF. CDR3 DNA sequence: TGTGCCAGCAGACCCTCGGTACAGCCCCAGCATTTT.

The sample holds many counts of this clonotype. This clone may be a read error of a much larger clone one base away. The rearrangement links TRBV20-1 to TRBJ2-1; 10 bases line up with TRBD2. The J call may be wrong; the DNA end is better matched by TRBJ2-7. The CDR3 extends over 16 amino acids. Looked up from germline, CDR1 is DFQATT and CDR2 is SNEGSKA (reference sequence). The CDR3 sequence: CSATVTSGVPYNEQYF. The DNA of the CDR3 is TGCAGTGCTACCGTCACTAGCGGGGTGCCCTACAATGAGCAGTACTTC.

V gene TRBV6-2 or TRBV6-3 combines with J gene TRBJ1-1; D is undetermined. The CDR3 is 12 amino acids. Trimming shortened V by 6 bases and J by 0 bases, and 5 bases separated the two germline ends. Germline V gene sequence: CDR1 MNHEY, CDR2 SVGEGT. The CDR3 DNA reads TGTGCCAGCAGAACAGTGAACACTGAAGCTTTCTTT. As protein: CASRTVNTEAFF.

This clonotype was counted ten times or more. DNA for the CDR3: TGTGCCAGCAGCCCTACCTGGGACGGCTACTACGAGCAGTACTTC. Encoded protein: CASSPTWDGYYEQYF. The rearrangement uses TRBV7-2 and TRBJ2-7; tentatively, D is TRBD1 or TRBD2 (5 bases each). Germline values: CDR1 SGHTA, CDR2 FQGNSA. This CDR3 has 15 residues. The V end lost 5 bases, the J end lost 3 bases, and 17 bases lay between the germline ends.

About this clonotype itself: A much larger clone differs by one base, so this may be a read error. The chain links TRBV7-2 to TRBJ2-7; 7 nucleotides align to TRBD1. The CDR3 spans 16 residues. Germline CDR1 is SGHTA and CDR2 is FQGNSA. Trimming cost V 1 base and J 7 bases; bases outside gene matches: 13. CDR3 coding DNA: TGTGCCAGCAGCTTAGGCGGCAGGGGGTTTACGGGAGAGCAGTACTTC. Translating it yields CASSLGGRGFTGEQYF.

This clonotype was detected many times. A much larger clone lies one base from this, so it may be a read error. This CDR3 reads CSADASYNEQYF. The CDR3 DNA is TGCAGTGCGGACGCCTCCTACAATGAGCAGTACTTC. V gene TRBV20-1 combines with J gene TRBJ2-1; no definite D call. The tail of the sequence fits TRBJ2-7 better, so the J call may be wrong. The CDR3 covers 12 residues. Per germline, CDR1 DFQATT and CDR2 SNEGSKA (reference sequence).

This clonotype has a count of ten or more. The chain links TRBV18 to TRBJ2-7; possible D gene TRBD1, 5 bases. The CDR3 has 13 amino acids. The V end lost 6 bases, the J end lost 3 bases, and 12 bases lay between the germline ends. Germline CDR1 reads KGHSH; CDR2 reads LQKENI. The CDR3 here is CASSRDRRYEQYF. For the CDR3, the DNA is TGTGCCAGCTCCCGCGACAGACGCTACGAGCAGTACTTC.

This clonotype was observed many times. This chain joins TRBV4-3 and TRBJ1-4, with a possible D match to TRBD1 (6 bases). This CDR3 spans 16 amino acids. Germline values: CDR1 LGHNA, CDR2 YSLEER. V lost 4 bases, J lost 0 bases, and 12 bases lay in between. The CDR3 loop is CASSRGRRATNEKLFF. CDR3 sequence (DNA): TGCGCCAGCAGCCGGGGGCGACGTGCAACTAATGAAAAACTGTTTTTT.